This T cell receptor beta chain emerged from a study of CD8+ T cells in alopecia areata. Study at large: Oral tofacitinib (5 to 10 mg twice daily) was administered to treated patients. The protocol delivered tofacitinib for 6 to 18 months, then withdrew it for 6 months.

Study-wide findings and caveats: Scalp sample sequencing also detects resident alphabeta T cells of normal skin.

RNA, once extracted, was reverse transcribed into cDNA for use as the sequencing template. Sequencing was performed with immunoSEQ multiplex PCR; in TCRdb, only in-frame clones are kept and a portion is missing. Here the sample spans tens of thousands of clones, 96% being singletons. Germline loops: CDR1 LGHNA, CDR2 YSLEER. Trimming pared 1 base from V and 12 bases from J, leaving 13 bases between. The CDR3 runs 13 residues. Of note for this clone: The antigen remains unidentified.

The sample was CD8+ T cells sorted from blood, taken at week 0. The chain combines TRBV4-3 with TRBJ2-1; TRBD1 or TRBD2 may be the D gene (5 bases each). The receptor was derived from a human donor with alopecia areata. This CDR3 is CASSQVDGAGQFF. CDR3 nucleotides: TGCGCCAGCAGCCAAGTCGACGGGGCCGGGCAGTTCTTC.